Listed below are T cell receptor beta chains from one sample, sequenced in a study of cytomegalovirus exposure and HLA in healthy donors. Some clones are missing from TCRdb's copy, which holds only in-frame ones; the method was immunoSEQ multiplex PCR. Of over 80,000 clones in the sample, 78% were seen once. The sequencing input was PBMCs. The receptors come from a woman in her 40s in good health and CMV-seronegative. CDR3s include the opening cysteine and the closing phenylalanine or tryptophan.

v_gene	j_gene	CDR3aa
TRBV29-1	TRBJ2-7	CSVAQGVSYEQYF
TRBV19	TRBJ2-2	CASIVGGSRTGELFF
TRBV13	TRBJ1-2	CASSLGGAGRRSYGYTF
TRBV19	TRBJ2-7	CASSQGPVPDEQYF
TRBV7-9	.	CASSPSGGAYEQYF
TRBV28	TRBJ1-1	CASSFLGPVMNTEAFF
TRBV28	TRBJ2-4	CASSQTGASKNIQYF
TRBV29-1	TRBJ1-1	CSVASRDSTDGNTEAFF
TRBV28	TRBJ1-4	CASQGAANEKLFF
TRBV19	TRBJ2-1	CASSFLVDRVNNEQFF
TRBV7-6	TRBJ2-3	CASSLFPTGTGVTDTQYF
TRBV9	TRBJ2-7	CASSVDRTPTEGSHEQYF
TRBV29-1	TRBJ2-7	CSVEVGLAASYEQYF
TRBV6-4	TRBJ1-5	CASSVDPTRPQHF
TRBV27	TRBJ2-4	CASSLGGSKNIQYF
TRBV5-6	TRBJ1-1	CASSLEPGGGTEAFF
TRBV29-1	TRBJ2-5	CSGGTALQETQYF
TRBV4-3	TRBJ2-7	CASSPGTVAYEQYF
TRBV15	TRBJ2-7	CATSRGQGFSRDEQYF
TRBV5-4	TRBJ2-2	CASRAEQNTGELFF
TRBV5-1	TRBJ2-5	CASSPQTVETQYF
TRBV5-6	TRBJ1-4	CASSRVGIRGEKLFF
TRBV28	TRBJ2-1	CASSFTSALIHNEQFF
TRBV11-3	TRBJ2-7	CASSPQSGTGGEQYF
TRBV28	TRBJ2-2	CASSFFKKMDRVTGELFF
TRBV7-8	TRBJ1-3	CASSLAKKRTAASRNTIYF
TRBV12-1	TRBJ2-2	CASSPRSAGGPEGTGELFF
TRBV28	TRBJ2-7	CASSFQGYEQYF
TRBV5-1	TRBJ2-3	CASSLEGARTDTQYF
TRBV7-6	TRBJ1-5	CASSLGTDRGSLLPQHF
TRBV6-4	TRBJ1-2	CASSDSRTGGNYGYTF
TRBV5-1	TRBJ2-6	CASSLKQGAQGANVLTF
TRBV27	TRBJ2-3	CASSSGLAGGPGKNTQYF
TRBV25-1	TRBJ1-2	CASSGPGHRNYGYTF
TRBV2	TRBJ2-4	CASSGDYLAKNIQYF
TRBV5-1	TRBJ2-1	CASSFSSGIHNEQFF
TRBV5-1	TRBJ2-3	CASSSRLESTDTQYF
TRBV7-9	TRBJ2-5	CASSFWGPQETQYF
TRBV6-5	TRBJ1-5	CASSPDRNQPQHF
TRBV27	TRBJ1-2	CASRSGQYYGYTF
TRBV7-7	TRBJ2-1	CASSLDGGRDNEQFF
TRBV5-8	TRBJ1-2	CASSLWTRGQGYGYTF